This TCR beta chain emerged from a study of T cell responses to AZD1222 COVID-19 vaccine. Study-wide results and limits: Repertoires in all cases were sampled only once the peak T cell response had passed. The reported proportion of spike-specific TCRs targeting unmutated variant regions was nearly half. Increases in Spike-specific TCR breadth and depth were seen after two AZD1222 doses.

On this clone itself: Its antigen is as yet unknown.

With V trimmed by 4 bases and J by 13 bases, 8 bases remained unmatched. This CDR3 has 13 residues. Germline V CDR1 and CDR2: SGDLS, YYNGEE. Some clones are missing from TCRdb's copy, which holds only in-frame ones; the method was immunoSEQ multiplex PCR. Counted here are roughly 80,000 clones, about nine tenths occurring once; the ten biggest clones make up around 5.8%. The clonotype comes from an adult who received the AZD1222 COVID-19 vaccine. The sample consisted of peripheral blood, taken 28 days after the second AZD1222 dose. This rearrangement joins TRBV9 to TRBJ1-6; 7 bases fit TRBD1. CDR3 in amino acids: CASSSQTGRPLHF. In nucleotides, the CDR3 is TGTGCCAGCAGCTCTCAGACAGGGCGGCCCCTCCACTTT.